The rows below give T cell receptor beta chains drawn from one sample of a study of vaccination and CD4 T cells after COVID-19. TCRdb re-called the PCR reads through MiXCR, storing one row per CDR3 protein. The sample includes roughly 24,000 distinct CDR3 sequences, less than 65% of them seen just once. Antigens of these TCRs are unknown. The sample comprised CD4+ T cells from blood, cultured in vitro. Receptor source: a human donor who had recovered from COVID-19. Both conserved end residues are part of each CDR3. Each record gives: D gene, J gene, V gene, clone size, CDR3 protein, CDR3 DNA. D genes are given only for firm matches. Where a row states a size, it is once, few, many or the class of an expanded clone; other rows omit it.

.	TRBJ2-3	TRBV29-1	once	CSVCSSGTDTQYF	TGCAGCGTCTGTTCGAGCGGAACAGATACGCAGTATTTT
.	TRBJ2-1	TRBV24-1	once	CATSDLAVSFDEQFF	TGTGCCACCAGTGATCTAGCAGTGTCCTTTGATGAGCAGTTCTTC
.	TRBJ1-3	TRBV19	.	CATWAGSSGNTIYF	TGTGCCACTTGGGCCGGGAGCTCTGGAAACACCATATATTTT
.	TRBJ2-3	TRBV19	.	CASKGRGDSSTDTQYF	TGTGCCAGTAAGGGACGAGGGGACTCTAGCACAGATACGCAGTATTTT
.	TRBJ2-3	TRBV4-3	few	CASSQDGWLSGDTQYF	TGCGCCAGCAGCCAAGACGGCTGGCTAAGCGGAGATACGCAGTATTTT
.	TRBJ1-3	TRBV7-2	.	CASTSSGVVGGGPNTIYF	TGTGCCAGCACCTCATCAGGTGTCGTAGGTGGGGGGCCCAACACCATATATTTT
TRBD1	TRBJ2-6	TRBV27	once	CASSSGPGTGSGANVLTF	TGTGCCAGCAGTTCCGGTCCCGGGACAGGGTCTGGGGCCAACGTCCTGACTTTC
.	TRBJ2-7	TRBV6-1	few	CASSERAAFSYEQYF	TGTGCCAGCAGTGAAAGGGCAGCTTTTTCCTACGAGCAGTACTTC
TRBD1	TRBJ1-5	TRBV6-2/TRBV6-3	.	CASRLGQGLGQPQHF	TGTGCCAGCAGACTAGGACAGGGCCTGGGTCAGCCCCAGCATTTT
TRBD1	TRBJ2-3	TRBV20-1	.	CSARLETGDTQYF	TGCAGTGCTAGGCTCGAGACAGGGGATACGCAGTATTTT
.	TRBJ1-1	TRBV11-1	.	CASSLALGGAKTEAFF	TGTGCCAGCAGCTTAGCGCTGGGGGGCGCGAAGACTGAAGCTTTCTTT